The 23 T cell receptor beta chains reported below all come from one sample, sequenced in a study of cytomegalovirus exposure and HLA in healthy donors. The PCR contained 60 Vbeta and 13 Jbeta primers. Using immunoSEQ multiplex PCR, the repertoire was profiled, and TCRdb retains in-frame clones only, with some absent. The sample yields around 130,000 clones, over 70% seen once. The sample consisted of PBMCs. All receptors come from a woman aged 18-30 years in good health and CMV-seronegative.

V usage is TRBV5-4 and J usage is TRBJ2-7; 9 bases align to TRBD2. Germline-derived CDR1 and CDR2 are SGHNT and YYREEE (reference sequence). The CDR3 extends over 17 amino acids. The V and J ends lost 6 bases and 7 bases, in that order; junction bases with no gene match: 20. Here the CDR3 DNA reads TGTGCCAGCACCACAGGAGGGTTCGCGGGAGGGCCGGGGGAGCAGTACTTC. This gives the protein CASTTGGFAGGPGEQYF.

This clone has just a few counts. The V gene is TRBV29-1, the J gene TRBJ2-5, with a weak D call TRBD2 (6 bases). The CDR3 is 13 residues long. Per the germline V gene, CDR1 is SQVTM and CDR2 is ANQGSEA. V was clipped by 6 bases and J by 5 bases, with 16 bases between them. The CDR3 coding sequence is TGCAGCGTCGGCTCGGGGGTTTTGGAGACCCAGTACTTC. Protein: CSVGSGVLETQYF.

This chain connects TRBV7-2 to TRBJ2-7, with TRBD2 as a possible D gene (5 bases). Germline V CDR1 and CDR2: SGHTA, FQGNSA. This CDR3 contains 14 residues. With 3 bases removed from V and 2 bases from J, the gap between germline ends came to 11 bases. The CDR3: CASSFSSGPYEQYF. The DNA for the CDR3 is TGTGCCAGCAGCTTCTCGAGCGGCCCCTACGAGCAGTACTTC. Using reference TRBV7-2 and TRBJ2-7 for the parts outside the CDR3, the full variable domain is GAGVSQSPSNKVTEKGKDVELRCDPISGHTALYWYRQSLGQGLEFLIYFQGNSAPDKSGLPSDRFSAERTGGSVSTLTIQRTQQEDSAVYLCASSFSSGPYEQYFGPGTRLTVT.

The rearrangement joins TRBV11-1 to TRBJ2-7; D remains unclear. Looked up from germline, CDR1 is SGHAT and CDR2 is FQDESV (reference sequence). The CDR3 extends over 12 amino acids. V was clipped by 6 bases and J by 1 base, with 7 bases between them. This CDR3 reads CASRTESYEQYF. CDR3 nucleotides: TGTGCCAGCAGAACAGAATCCTACGAGCAGTACTTC.

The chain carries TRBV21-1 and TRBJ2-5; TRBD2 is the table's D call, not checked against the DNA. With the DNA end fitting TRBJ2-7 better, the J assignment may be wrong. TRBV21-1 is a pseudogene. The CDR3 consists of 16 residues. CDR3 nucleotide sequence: TGTGCCAGCAGCTCCCCGGGGGGAGTGGACTCCTACGAGCAGTACTTC. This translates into CASSSPGGVDSYEQYF.

CDR3 region: CASSWTGAATEAFF. The CDR3 region has the DNA TGTGCCAGCAGTTGGACAGGGGCGGCAACTGAAGCTTTCTTT. The chain has TRBV2 and TRBJ1-1, with 9 bases fitting TRBD1. This CDR3 spans 14 amino acids. Germline V gives CDR1 SNHLY, CDR2 FYNNEI. Trimming cost V 5 bases and J 5 bases; bases outside gene matches: 6. The full variable domain, with the rest looked up from reference TRBV2 and TRBJ1-1, is EPEVTQTPSHQVTQMGQEVILRCVPISNHLYFYWYRQILGQKVEFLVSFYNNEISEKSEIFDDQFSVERPDGSNFTLKIRSTKLEDSAMYFCASSWTGAATEAFFGQGTRLTVV.

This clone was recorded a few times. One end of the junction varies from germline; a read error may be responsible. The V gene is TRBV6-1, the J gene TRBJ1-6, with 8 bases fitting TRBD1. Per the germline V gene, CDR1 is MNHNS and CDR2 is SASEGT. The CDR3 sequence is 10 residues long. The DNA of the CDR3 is TGTGCCAGCAGGGACGGACAGGGCATTTGG. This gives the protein CASRDGQGIW.

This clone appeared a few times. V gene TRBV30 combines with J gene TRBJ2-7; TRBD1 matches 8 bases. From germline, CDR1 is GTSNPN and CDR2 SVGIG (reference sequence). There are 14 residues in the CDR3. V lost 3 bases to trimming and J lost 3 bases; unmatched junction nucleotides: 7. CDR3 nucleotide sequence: TGTGCCTGGAGCAGCGGACAGGGTAACTACGAGCAGTACTTC. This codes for CAWSSGQGNYEQYF.

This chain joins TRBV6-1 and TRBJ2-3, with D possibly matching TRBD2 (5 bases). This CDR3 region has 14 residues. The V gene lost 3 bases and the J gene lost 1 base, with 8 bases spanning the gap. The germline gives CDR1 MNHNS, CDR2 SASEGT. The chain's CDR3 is CASSDSRGTDTQYF. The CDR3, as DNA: TGTGCCAGCAGTGATTCGCGGGGCACAGATACGCAGTATTTT.

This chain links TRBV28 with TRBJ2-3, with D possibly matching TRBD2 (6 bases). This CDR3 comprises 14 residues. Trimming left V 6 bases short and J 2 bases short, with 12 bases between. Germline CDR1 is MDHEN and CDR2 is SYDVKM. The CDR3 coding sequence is TGTGCCAGCAGGGCCATAGCGGACACAGATACGCAGTATTTT. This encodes CASRAIADTDTQYF.

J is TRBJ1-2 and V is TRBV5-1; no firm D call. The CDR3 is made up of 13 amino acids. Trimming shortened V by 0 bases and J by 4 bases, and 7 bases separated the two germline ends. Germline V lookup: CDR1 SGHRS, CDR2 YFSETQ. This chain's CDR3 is CASSLAGSYGYTF. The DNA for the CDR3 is TGCGCCAGCAGCTTGGCGGGGAGCTATGGCTACACCTTC.

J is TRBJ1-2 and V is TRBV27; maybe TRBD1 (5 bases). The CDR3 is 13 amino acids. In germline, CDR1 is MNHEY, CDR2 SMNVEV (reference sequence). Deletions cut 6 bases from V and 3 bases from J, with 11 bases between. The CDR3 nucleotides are TGTGCCAGCAGGCCGACAGTGCACTATGGCTACACCTTC. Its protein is CASRPTVHYGYTF.

CDR3 nucleotide sequence: TGTGCCAGCAACCGCGGAGCCCTGAACACTGAAGCTTTCTTT. Amino acid sequence: CASNRGALNTEAFF. The genes are TRBV6-1 and TRBJ1-1; D is uncertain. Germline assignment: CDR1 MNHNS and CDR2 SASEGT. This CDR3 comprises 14 residues. V was pared by 7 bases and J by 0 bases, with 12 bases between.

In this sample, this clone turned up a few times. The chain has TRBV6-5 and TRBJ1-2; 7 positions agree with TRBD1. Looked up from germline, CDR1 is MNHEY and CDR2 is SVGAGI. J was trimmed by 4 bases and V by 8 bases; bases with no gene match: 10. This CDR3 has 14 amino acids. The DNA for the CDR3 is TGTGCCAGCGGTAGAGTACAGGGGAGCTATGGCTACACCTTC. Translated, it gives CASGRVQGSYGYTF.

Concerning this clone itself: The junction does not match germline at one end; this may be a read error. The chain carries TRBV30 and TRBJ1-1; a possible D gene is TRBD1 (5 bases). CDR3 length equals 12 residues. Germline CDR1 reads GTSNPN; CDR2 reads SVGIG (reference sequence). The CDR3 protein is CAWSVLGPEVFF. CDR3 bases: TGTGCCTGGAGTGTACTGGGGCCAGAAGTTTTCTTT. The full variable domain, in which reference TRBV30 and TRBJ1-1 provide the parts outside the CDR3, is SQTIHQWPATLVQPVGSPLSLECTVEGTSNPNLYWYRQAAGRGLQLLFYSVGIGQISSEVPQNLSASRPQDRQFILSSKKLLLSDSGFYLCAWSVLGPEVFFGQGTRLTVV.

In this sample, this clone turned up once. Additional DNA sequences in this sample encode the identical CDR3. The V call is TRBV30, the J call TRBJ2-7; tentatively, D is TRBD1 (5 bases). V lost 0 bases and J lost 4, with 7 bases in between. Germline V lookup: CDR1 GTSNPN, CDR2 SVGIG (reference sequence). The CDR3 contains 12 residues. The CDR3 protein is CAWSVAGYEQYF. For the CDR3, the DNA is TGTGCCTGGAGTGTTGCAGGGTACGAGCAGTACTTC.

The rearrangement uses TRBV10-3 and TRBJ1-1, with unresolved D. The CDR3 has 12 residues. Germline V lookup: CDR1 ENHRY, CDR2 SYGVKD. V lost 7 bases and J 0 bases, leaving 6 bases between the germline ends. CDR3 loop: CAIKELNTEAFF. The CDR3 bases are TGTGCCATCAAAGAGTTGAACACTGAAGCTTTCTTT.

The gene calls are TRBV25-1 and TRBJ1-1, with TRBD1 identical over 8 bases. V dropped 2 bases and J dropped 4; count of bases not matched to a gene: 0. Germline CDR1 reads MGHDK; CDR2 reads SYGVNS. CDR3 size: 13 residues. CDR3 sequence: CASSEQGATEAFF. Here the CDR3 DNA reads TGTGCCAGCAGTGAACAGGGGGCCACTGAAGCTTTCTTT.

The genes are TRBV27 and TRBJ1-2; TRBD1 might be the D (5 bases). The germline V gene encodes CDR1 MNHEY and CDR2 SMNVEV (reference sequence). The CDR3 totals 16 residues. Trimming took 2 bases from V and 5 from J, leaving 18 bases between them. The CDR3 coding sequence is TGTGCCAGCAGTTTACGACCCGGGGGAGTCAAGTATGGCTACACCTTC. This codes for CASSLRPGGVKYGYTF.

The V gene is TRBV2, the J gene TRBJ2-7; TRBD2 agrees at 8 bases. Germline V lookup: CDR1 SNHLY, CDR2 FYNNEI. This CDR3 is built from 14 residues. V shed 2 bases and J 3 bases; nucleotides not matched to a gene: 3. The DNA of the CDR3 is TGTGCCAGCAGTGAACATGGGACTAGCTACGAGCAGTACTTC. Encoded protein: CASSEHGTSYEQYF.

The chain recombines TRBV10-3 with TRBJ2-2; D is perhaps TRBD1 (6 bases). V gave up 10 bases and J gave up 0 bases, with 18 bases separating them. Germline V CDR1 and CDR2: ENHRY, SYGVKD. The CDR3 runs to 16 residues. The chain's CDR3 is CATYPTGFANTGELFF. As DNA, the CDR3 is TGTGCCACCTATCCTACAGGGTTCGCGAACACCGGGGAGCTGTTTTTT.

CDR3 loop: CSVDGLYQETQYF. CDR3 coding DNA: TGCAGCGTTGACGGACTTTATCAAGAGACCCAGTACTTC. J is TRBJ2-5 and V is TRBV29-1, with D perhaps matching TRBD2 (5 bases). The CDR3 contains 13 residues. Trimming cost V 3 bases and J 2 bases, with 10 bases left between them. CDR1 and CDR2 from the germline V gene are SQVTM and ANQGSEA.

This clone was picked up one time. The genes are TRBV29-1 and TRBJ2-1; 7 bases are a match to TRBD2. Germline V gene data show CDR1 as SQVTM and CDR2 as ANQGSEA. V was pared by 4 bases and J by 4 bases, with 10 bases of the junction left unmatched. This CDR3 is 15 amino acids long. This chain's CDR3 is CSVVKRWEGYNEQFF. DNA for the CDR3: TGCAGCGTTGTTAAGCGCTGGGAGGGGTACAATGAGCAGTTCTTC.